This T cell receptor beta chain was obtained from a study of blood T cell repertoires in COVID-19. Study-level information: Acute and convalescent COVID-19 specimens originated in the United States, Italy and Spain. Sample material is recorded as cDNA or gDNA derived from T cells, B-cell-depleted T cells, or PBMCs.

The data were produced by immunoSEQ multiplex PCR, yet TCRdb's version contains in-frame clones alone and is incomplete. There are 150,000 to 200,000 clones in the sample; over 60% occur only once, and 8% to 9.5% lies in the top ten. The CDR3 extends over 14 amino acids. V was clipped by 3 bases and J by 7 bases; unmatched bases: 12. Germline CDR1 and CDR2: SQVTM and ANQGSEA. This TCR was sampled from a man in his fifties or sixties with acute or convalescent COVID-19. The chain couples TRBV29-1 to TRBJ2-7; 7 bases fit TRBD2. Sequenced material: peripheral blood. As DNA, the CDR3 is TGCAGCGTTGATCGGCTAGCGGAGCGGGGTGAGCAGTACTTC. This codes for CSVDRLAERGEQYF.